One sample yielded the 12 T cell receptor beta chains listed below, sequenced in a study of shared T cell receptors in the human thymus. Here immunoSEQ multiplex PCR was the method, and the copy in TCRdb shows in-frame clones only, minus some. Of roughly 710,000 clones in the sample, 70% to 90% are singletons; the top ten hold more than 0.008%. This sample was shared with a second study, whose subject was human thymus T cells.

Sample: thymocytes. The receptors stem from a girl under three years old with a congenital heart defect.

This clone has a single count. The rearrangement joins TRBV28 to TRBJ1-1; no clear D gene. Germline V gene data show CDR1 as MDHEN and CDR2 as SYDVKM. Trimming took 4 bases from V and 2 from J, leaving 26 bases between them. CDR3 length equals 19 residues. CDR3 nucleotide sequence: TGTGCCAGCAGTTGGCCCCCTCTACGGGCGGGTGGCGCCAACACTGAAGCTTTCTTT. This gives the protein CASSWPPLRAGGANTEAFF.

The rearrangement uses TRBV6-1 and TRBJ1-4; no clear D gene. This CDR3 has 17 residues. The germline CDR1 and CDR2 sequences are MNHNS and SASEGT. V dropped 4 bases and J dropped 5 bases, with 20 bases sitting between them. DNA for the CDR3: TGTGCCAGCAGTGCACGTCAAGCCAGAGAGCGGAATGAAAAACTGTTTTTT. Translation gives CASSARQARERNEKLFF.

Concerning this clone: Compared with germline, one end of the junction differs, possibly owing to a read error. V gene TRBV11-3 combines with J gene TRBJ1-1, with D maybe TRBD1 (5 bases). The CDR3 sequence is 17 residues long. Germline values: CDR1 SGHNT, CDR2 YENEEA. This CDR3 reads CANSSGKDGGMDTEAFF. CDR3 DNA sequence: TGTGCCAACAGCTCGGGAAAAGACGGGGGGATGGACACTGAAGCTTTCTTT. The full variable domain, rest sourced from reference TRBV11-3 and TRBJ1-1, is EAGVVQSPRYKIIEKKQPVAFWCNPISGHNTLYWYLQNLGQGPELLIRYENEEAVDDSQLPKDRFSAERLKGVDSTLKIQPAELGDSAVYLCANSSGKDGGMDTEAFFGQGTRLTVV.

The chain joins TRBV7-9 to TRBJ2-3; the D gene is possibly TRBD1 (5 bases). The ends were cut back, 5 bases at V and 2 bases at J, with 23 bases in the middle. The length of the CDR3 is 18 residues. Germline CDR1 SEHNR, CDR2 FQNEAQ (reference sequence). CDR3 DNA: TGTGCCAGCAGCCCATGCAATCAGGGAATTGCGATCACAGATACGCAGTATTTT. The encoded protein is CASSPCNQGIAITDTQYF.

The V gene is TRBV6-5, the J gene TRBJ1-5; D perhaps matches TRBD1 (6 bases). V lost 4 bases to trimming and J lost 6 bases, with 13 bases between them. This CDR3 has 14 amino acids. CDR1 and CDR2 (germline): MNHEY, SVGAGI. The CDR3 reads CASSLNRAGQPQHF. The CDR3 DNA reads as TGTGCCAGCAGTTTAAACAGGGCTGGTCAGCCCCAGCATTTT.

This chain links TRBV10-1 with TRBJ2-3, with 15 bases fitting TRBD2. The germline V gene has CDR1 WNHNN and CDR2 SYGVQD (reference sequence). CDR3 length: 20 amino acids. V was clipped by 3 bases and J by 0 bases; unmatched bases: 10. In DNA, the CDR3 is TGCGCCAGCAGTGACCGGACTAGCGGGGGGGCGAGACTTAGCACAGATACGCAGTATTTT. This codes for CASSDRTSGGARLSTDTQYF.

CDR3: CASSQRLGQGIYEQYF. The CDR3, as DNA: TGCGCCAGCAGCCAAAGATTGGGACAGGGGATCTACGAGCAGTACTTC. The V call is TRBV4-3, the J call TRBJ2-7; 10 nucleotides match TRBD1. Germline CDR1 and CDR2: LGHNA and YSLEER. V was clipped by 2 bases and J by 3 bases; unmatched bases: 7. The CDR3 extends over 16 amino acids.

The genes are TRBV28 and TRBJ2-6; TRBD1 agrees at 9 bases. V gave up 6 bases and J gave up 0 bases; unmatched junction bases: 21. CDR3 length: 22 residues. Germline-derived CDR1 and CDR2 are MDHEN and SYDVKM. DNA for the CDR3: TGTGCCAGCAGGAATAACCGGGACAGGGTCTTGAGAGGAAGCTCTGGGGCCAACGTCCTGACTTTC. Translated, it gives CASRNNRDRVLRGSSGANVLTF.

The chain recombines TRBV25-1 with TRBJ1-5; weak D call: TRBD1 (5 bases). V gave up 2 bases and J gave up 3 bases, with 11 bases separating them. The CDR3 has 15 amino acids. CDR1 MGHDK and CDR2 SYGVNS come from the germline V gene. CDR3 in DNA: TGTGCCAGCAGTGAACAGGGTCAGCCCAATCAGCCCCAGCATTTT. It yields the protein CASSEQGQPNQPQHF.

The chain employs TRBV19 and TRBJ1-2; 7 nucleotides agree with TRBD1. Germline V gene sequence: CDR1 LNHDA, CDR2 SQIVND (reference sequence). V dropped 5 bases and J dropped 4; count of bases not matched to a gene: 10. The length of the CDR3 is 15 residues. Here the CDR3 DNA reads TGTGCCAGTAGTGGCCGCCCCGCAGGGGGCTATGGCTACACCTTC. Its translation: CASSGRPAGGYGYTF.

The chain has TRBV19 and TRBJ1-4; D is perhaps TRBD1 (5 bases). Germline V CDR1 and CDR2: LNHDA, SQIVND (reference sequence). CDR3 length: 16 residues. Trimming pared 7 bases from V and 0 bases from J, leaving 15 bases between. The CDR3 spells CASTPTWGATNEKLFF. The CDR3 nucleotides read TGTGCCAGTACCCCGACGTGGGGGGCAACTAATGAAAAACTGTTTTTT.

The J gene is TRBJ2-5, the V gene TRBV19; D remains unclear. The V gene's germline CDR1 is LNHDA and CDR2 SQIVND (reference sequence). This CDR3 contains 17 residues. The germline V and J ends were trimmed by 2 bases and 1 base, with 17 bases remaining between them. This chain's CDR3 is CASSIRSEVEGQETQYF. The CDR3, as DNA: TGTGCCAGTAGTATAAGGAGCGAGGTGGAAGGCCAAGAGACCCAGTACTTC.